This TCR beta chain was sequenced in a study of Ad26.COV2.S vaccination and SARS-CoV-2 variants. General observations from the study: Spike-specific CD8+ and CD4+ T cell responses reportedly showed substantial breadth after vaccination.

As concerns this clone: Antigen: not known.

CDR1 and CDR2 from the germline V gene are MNHNY and SVGAGI (reference sequence). Trimming took 10 bases from V and 2 from J; bases not matched to a gene: 12. The CDR3 covers 16 residues. The assay was immunoSEQ multiplex PCR, and TCRdb's table has in-frame clones only and misses some. Of 400,000 to 450,000 clones in the sample, approximately 92% are singletons; the top ten hold over 9%. Treatment of the sample: roughly 20 received Ad26.COV2.S at low or high dose, single or two shots; about 5 received placebo; per-sample allocation not given. All samples were drawn on day 63, counting from the first vaccine or placebo injection.

This chain connects TRBV6-6 to TRBJ1-5; 9 bases agree with TRBD1. The clonotype comes from a person between 18 and 65 years old who received the Ad26.COV2.S COVID-19 vaccine or a placebo. Material: peripheral blood, obtained in a trial of Ad26.COV2.S vaccine versus placebo. For the CDR3, the DNA is TGTGCCACGGACCGGGACAGGGCAGGGGGCAATCAGCCCCAGCATTTT. This translates into CATDRDRAGGNQPQHF.